Following are 32 T cell receptor beta chains from one sample sequenced in a study. Cells sorted as Tregs were CD4+, CD25+ and CD127-/low. TCRdb reprocessed the 5' RACE reads via MiXCR and lists one record per CDR3 protein. Among around 34,000 distinct CDR3 sequences, approximately 30% were seen once, and the ten largest hold less than 2.5%. Sequencing was performed on tumor-infiltrating Tregs sorted from the breast tumor. These receptors were obtained from a female donor with breast cancer.

About this clonotype itself: A single base separates this from a much larger clone, so it may be a read error. This is likely a read error, given that the CDR3 carries no conserved phenylalanine or tryptophan at its end. V is TRBV12-3 or TRBV12-4 and J is TRBJ2-3, with D unresolved. The CDR3 covers 12 residues. Between the trimmed V and J ends, which lost 6 bases and 7 bases, there was a span of 11 bases. The CDR3 sequence is CASSQTRHTQYS. As DNA, the CDR3 is TGTGCCAGCAGCCAAACGCGCCATACGCAGTATTCT.

This clonotype was observed a handful of times. The genes are TRBV12-3 or TRBV12-4 and TRBJ1-4; 9 positions match TRBD1. V was clipped by 6 bases and J by 1 base; unmatched bases: 6. The CDR3 has 16 amino acids. CDR3 coding DNA: TGTGCCAGCAGCACTGGGACAGGGATAACTAATGAAAAACTGTTTTTT. This gives the protein CASSTGTGITNEKLFF.

This clonotype was detected only once. A much larger clone lies one base from this, so it may be a read error. V is TRBV24-1 and J is TRBJ1-4; 8 bases agree with TRBD1. The CDR3 has 15 residues. In germline, CDR1 is KGHDR, CDR2 SFDVKD. The CDR3 DNA is TGTGCCACCAGTGAGGGGGACAGGTTAGATGAAGAACTGTTTTTT. This gives the protein CATSEGDRLDEELFF.

By share of the sample, this clonotype is medium-sized (0.01 to 0.1%). This chain joins TRBV15 and TRBJ2-1, with D perhaps being TRBD1 or TRBD2 (7 bases each). The CDR3 covers 20 residues. The germline gives CDR1 LNHNV, CDR2 YYDKDF (reference sequence). The germline V and J ends were trimmed by 1 base and 0 bases, with 22 bases remaining between them. CDR3 nucleotide sequence: TGTGCCACCAGCAGAGCGGGACTCAGGGGGGGACCTAGCTCCTACAATGAGCAGTTCTTC. This codes for CATSRAGLRGGPSSYNEQFF.

This clonotype is labeled medium-sized. The chain has TRBV5-1 and TRBJ2-5; 10 positions agree with TRBD1. The CDR3 has 14 residues. Germline V gives CDR1 SGHRS, CDR2 YFSETQ. J was trimmed by 3 bases and V by 4 bases; bases with no gene match: 3. CDR3 sequence reads: CASSMTGGKETQYF. The DNA for the CDR3 is TGCGCCAGCAGCATGACAGGGGGCAAAGAGACCCAGTACTTC. The entire variable domain, with the rest obtained from reference TRBV5-1 and TRBJ2-5, is as follows: KAGVTQTPRYLIKTRGQQVTLSCSPISGHRSVSWYQQTPGQGLQFLFEYFSETQRNKGNFPGRFSGRQFSNSRSEMNVSTLELGDSALYLCASSMTGGKETQYFGPGTRLLVL.

Sample share makes this clonotype medium-sized. The gene calls are TRBV4-1 and TRBJ2-1; 7 positions agree with TRBD1. This CDR3 region has 14 residues. Germline CDR1 is MGHRA and CDR2 is YSYEKL. J lost 4 bases, V lost 4 bases, and 4 bases had no gene match. CDR3 amino acids: CASSPGTDYNEQFF. The CDR3 DNA follows: TGCGCCAGCAGCCCCGGGACAGATTACAATGAGCAGTTCTTC.

This rearrangement joins TRBV20-1 to TRBJ1-5; 7 nucleotides agree with TRBD1. The trim removed 6 bases at V and 0 bases at J, leaving 8 bases unmatched. The CDR3 contains 15 residues. Germline values: CDR1 DFQATT, CDR2 SNEGSKA (reference sequence). Here the CDR3 DNA reads TGCAGTGCCCTGGACAGGCCATTTAGCAATCAGCCCCAGCATTTT. Translation gives CSALDRPFSNQPQHF.

Concerning this clonotype itself: Sequence at one end of the junction differs from germline and may be a read error. The chain links TRBV9 to TRBJ1-5, with no clear D. There are 14 residues in the CDR3. In germline, CDR1 is SGDLS, CDR2 YYNGEE. The CDR3 protein is CACSASSGYQPQHF. DNA for the CDR3: TGTGCCTGCAGCGCCTCCTCCGGGTACCAGCCCCAGCATTTT.

The chain carries TRBV20-1 and TRBJ1-1; 12 nucleotides align to TRBD1. From germline, CDR1 is DFQATT and CDR2 SNEGSKA (reference sequence). J lost 10 bases, V lost 5 bases, and 8 bases had no gene match. The CDR3 covers 13 residues. The CDR3 spells CSAGRDRGLGAFF. The CDR3 bases are TGCAGTGCTGGACGGGACAGGGGGCTTGGAGCTTTCTTT.

Within the sample, this clonotype is medium-sized. V gene TRBV12-3 or TRBV12-4 combines with J gene TRBJ1-1; the D is unclear. V was trimmed by 2 bases and J by 3 bases, leaving 7 bases between them. CDR3 length: 13 amino acids. CDR3 DNA: TGTGCCAGCAGTTTAACCAGTTACACTGAAGCTTTCTTT. Translating gives CASSLTSYTEAFF.

This clonotype has more than one count but fewer than ten. The junction does not match germline at one end; this may be a read error. J is TRBJ1-5 and V is TRBV9, with a tentative D call TRBD1 (5 bases). This CDR3 has 16 amino acids. Germline CDR1 is SGDLS and CDR2 is YYNGEE. The CDR3 nucleotides read TGTGCCAGCACCGTAGGAGCCGGGGGAGGCAATCAGCCCCAGCATTTT. It codes for CASTVGAGGGNQPQHF. Combining the CDR3 with reference TRBV9 and TRBJ1-5 gives the whole variable domain DSGVTQTPKHLITATGQRVTLRCSPRSGDLSVYWYQQSLDQGLQFLIQYYNGEERAKGNILERFSAQQFPDLHSELNLSSLELGDSALYFCASTVGAGGGNQPQHFGDGTRLSIL.

In its sample, this clonotype was seen once. This chain connects TRBV4-1 to TRBJ2-4; D may be TRBD2 (6 bases). Trimming pared 2 bases from V and 7 bases from J, leaving 21 bases between. This CDR3 is 17 amino acids long. CDR1 is MGHRA, CDR2 YSYEKL, per germline. CDR3 sequence: CASSQKALREPGNIQYF. As DNA, the CDR3 is TGCGCCAGCAGCCAAAAGGCACTCCGGGAGCCGGGTAACATTCAGTACTTC.

CDR3 region: CASSYREGQAGDEQFF. In nucleotides, the CDR3 is TGTGCCAGCAGCTACAGAGAGGGACAAGCGGGTGATGAGCAGTTCTTC. The rearrangement links TRBV4-2 to TRBJ2-1; TRBD1 or TRBD2 may be the D gene (6 bases each). The CDR3 covers 16 residues. Per germline, CDR1 LGHNA and CDR2 YNFKEQ. Trimming cost V 5 bases and J 8 bases, with 22 bases left between them.

Details on this clonotype: It may be a read error: a sequence one base away is much more abundant. The chain combines TRBV7-8 with TRBJ1-1; D ambiguous. Germline lookup yields CDR1 SGHVS and CDR2 FQNEAQ. This CDR3 spans 11 amino acids. CDR3 in amino acids: CAGSPREEAFF. For the CDR3, the DNA is TGTGCCGGCAGCCCGCGGGAGGAAGCTTTCTTT.

Many counts were recorded for this clonotype. V usage is TRBV19 and J usage is TRBJ2-1; D tentatively reads TRBD1 or TRBD2 (5 bases each). Trimming left V 7 bases short and J 0 bases short, with 13 bases between. Looked up from germline, CDR1 is LNHDA and CDR2 is SQIVND (reference sequence). The length of the CDR3 is 15 residues. CDR3 bases: TGTGCCAGTAAGGTTGTCGGGGCCTCCTACAATGAGCAGTTCTTC. Amino acid sequence: CASKVVGASYNEQFF.

As for this clonotype: The junction and the germline gene differ at one end; a read error may be behind it. V usage is TRBV7-3 and J usage is TRBJ2-6, with D perhaps TRBD2 (5 bases). Germline values: CDR1 SGHTA, CDR2 FQGTGA. This CDR3 is built from 15 residues. This CDR3 is CAGSLGGPGANVLTF. CDR3 coding DNA: TGTGCCGGCAGCTTAGGAGGCCCTGGGGCCAACGTCCTGACTTTC.

This clonotype showed up many times. The gene calls are TRBV20-1 and TRBJ2-3; maybe TRBD1 (5 bases). Germline loops: CDR1 DFQATT, CDR2 SNEGSKA (reference sequence). The CDR3 spans 12 residues. The V and J ends lost 5 bases and 4 bases respectively, with 10 bases between them. As DNA, the CDR3 is TGCAGTGCTCAAAGGGGTTCAGATACGCAGTATTTT. Translated, it gives CSAQRGSDTQYF.

V usage is TRBV9 and J usage is TRBJ2-1, with TRBD2 identical over 9 bases. CDR1 and CDR2 (germline): SGDLS, YYNGEE. This CDR3 contains 16 residues. V lost 3 bases, J lost 8 bases, and 12 bases stayed unmatched. CDR3 bases: TGTGCCAGCAGCGACCGGGGACTAGCTTTTGTCCATGAGCAGTTCTTC. It codes for CASSDRGLAFVHEQFF. Full variable domain (outside the CDR3, taken from reference TRBV9 and TRBJ2-1): DSGVTQTPKHLITATGQRVTLRCSPRSGDLSVYWYQQSLDQGLQFLIQYYNGEERAKGNILERFSAQQFPDLHSELNLSSLELGDSALYFCASSDRGLAFVHEQFFGPGTRLTVL.

Comments on this clonotype: This sequence may be a read error, since a much larger clone differs from it by one base. The chain employs TRBV20-1 and TRBJ2-7; 7 nucleotides align to TRBD1. The germline CDR1 and CDR2 sequences are DFQATT and SNEGSKA (reference sequence). Losses at the gene ends were 2 bases for V and 3 bases for J; bases not matched to a gene: 7. The CDR3 is 14 amino acids. As DNA, the CDR3 is TGCAGTGCTAGAAATGCGGCAGGGGGCTACGAGCAGTACTTC. Translation: CSARNAAGGYEQYF.

Concerning this clonotype itself: This may be a read error: a much more frequent sequence differs by one nucleotide. V and J are TRBV5-1 and TRBJ1-2, with D possibly TRBD1 on 6 matching bases. Germline V gene data show CDR1 as SGHRS and CDR2 as YFSETQ. This CDR3 is 14 amino acids long. V was pared by 2 bases and J by 6 bases, with 14 bases between. This CDR3 reads CASSLIRGEDGYTF. In DNA, the CDR3 is TGCGCCAGCAGCTTAATCAGGGGAGAGGATGGCTACACCTTC.

The V gene is TRBV6-5, the J gene TRBJ2-7; D is undetermined. The V and J ends lost 6 bases and 6 bases respectively, with 12 bases between them. The V gene's germline CDR1 is MNHEY and CDR2 SVGAGI. This CDR3 has 12 residues. Here the CDR3 DNA reads TGTGCCAGCAGGGCCCCCGGTCTCGAGCAGTACTTC. Amino acid sequence: CASRAPGLEQYF.

The chain uses TRBV11-3 and TRBJ2-2; D remains ambiguous. The V end was cut by 1 base, the J end by 4 bases, with 7 bases between. CDR1 SGHNT and CDR2 YENEEA come from the germline V gene. The CDR3 consists of 14 residues. The CDR3 reads CASSLVGPTGELFF. The CDR3 bases are TGTGCCAGCAGCTTAGTCGGTCCCACCGGGGAGCTGTTTTTT.

The J gene is TRBJ1-5, the V gene TRBV2; D call uncertain. Deletions cut 6 bases from V and 2 bases from J, with 8 bases between. Germline V CDR1 and CDR2: SNHLY, FYNNEI. This CDR3 is built from 13 residues. The CDR3 bases are TGTGCCAGCAGGGGTGAGGGCAATCAGCCCCAGCATTTT. This sequence encodes CASRGEGNQPQHF.

About this clonotype: A much larger clonotype is one base distant, so this may be a read error. The J gene is TRBJ1-1, the V gene TRBV6-6; D is possibly TRBD1 (5 bases). Trimming cost V 5 bases and J 1 base, with 17 bases left between them. The CDR3 runs 16 residues. Germline CDR1 MNHNY, CDR2 SVGAGI (reference sequence). The CDR3 DNA reads as TGTGCCAGCAGTCCCTCCCTGTTACAGGAGAACACTGAAGCTTTCTTT. Its protein product is CASSPSLLQENTEAFF.

With respect to this clonotype: A read error is possible here, since a much larger clone lies one base away. The rearrangement joins TRBV24-1 to TRBJ2-1, with 7 bases fitting TRBD2. The CDR3 is made up of 19 amino acids. In germline, CDR1 is KGHDR, CDR2 SFDVKD. With V trimmed by 1 base and J by 2 bases, 13 bases remained unmatched. The CDR3 spells CATSDFRTGGSGTYNEQFF. CDR3 in DNA: TGTGCCACCAGTGATTTTCGGACTGGCGGGAGTGGGACCTACAATGAGCAGTTCTTC.

Sample share makes this clonotype medium-sized. This rearrangement joins TRBV20-1 to TRBJ2-1, with TRBD2 identical over 8 bases. After removal of 6 bases from V and 5 bases from J, the junction contained 18 bases not matched to a gene. CDR3 length: 17 residues. Looked up from germline, CDR1 is DFQATT and CDR2 is SNEGSKA (reference sequence). CDR3: CSAPLAGLPLLNNEQFF. CDR3 DNA sequence: TGCAGTGCGCCCCTAGCGGGTCTCCCCTTGCTGAACAATGAGCAGTTCTTC.

This clonotype has only a few counts. An end of the junction differs from the germline gene, which may be a read error. The V call is TRBV3-1, the J call TRBJ2-1, with TRBD2 as a possible D gene (6 bases). Germline values: CDR1 LGHDT, CDR2 YNNKEL (reference sequence). The CDR3 covers 14 residues. CDR3 region: CASSLTSSGNEQFF. Written as DNA, the CDR3 is TGTGCCAGCAGCCTAACTAGCTCTGGCAATGAACAGTTCTTC.

In its sample, this clonotype was seen a few times. This chain joins TRBV6-5 and TRBJ1-1; weak D call: TRBD1 (5 bases). Germline lookup yields CDR1 MNHEY and CDR2 SVGAGI. V gave up 0 bases and J gave up 1 base, with 12 bases separating them. The CDR3 totals 16 residues. The CDR3, as DNA: TGTGCCAGCAGTTACTCGTTAACAGGCGGGAACACTGAAGCTTTCTTT. This codes for CASSYSLTGGNTEAFF.

At least ten counts were recorded for this clonotype. The V gene is TRBV20-1, the J gene TRBJ1-5; tentative D call: TRBD1 (5 bases). This CDR3 region has 14 residues. CDR1 and CDR2 from the germline V gene are DFQATT and SNEGSKA (reference sequence). V lost 0 bases to trimming and J lost 3 bases, with 9 bases between them. The CDR3 nucleotides are TGCAGTGCTAGAGAGGGGGGAGCCAATCAGCCCCAGCATTTT. Translated, it gives CSAREGGANQPQHF.

This clonotype was seen ten or more times. The chain couples TRBV5-1 to TRBJ1-2, with 7 nucleotides matching TRBD1. Trimming at V came to 0 bases and at J to 8 bases, leaving 7 bases not matched to a gene. The germline CDR1 and CDR2 sequences are SGHRS and YFSETQ. The length of the CDR3 is 14 residues. The CDR3, as DNA: TGCGCCAGCAGCTTGGGACAGGGAAGTAGGGGCTACACCTTC. This sequence encodes CASSLGQGSRGYTF.

This clonotype appeared a few times. The gene calls are TRBV16 and TRBJ2-7; D possibly corresponds to TRBD2 (6 bases). V lost 2 bases, J lost 4 bases, and 9 bases lay in between. The CDR3 loop spans 13 amino acids. The V gene's germline CDR1 is KGHSY and CDR2 FQNENV. This chain's CDR3 is CASSQTRGYEQYF. CDR3 nucleotide sequence: TGTGCCAGCAGCCAAACCCGGGGGTACGAGCAGTACTTC.

This clonotype was seen ten or more times. The CDR3 nucleotides read TGTGCCATCAGTGAGCAGGGGTCGTATGGCTACACCTTC. Protein: CAISEQGSYGYTF. The gene calls are TRBV10-3 and TRBJ1-2; a weak D match, TRBD1 (6 bases). The germline gives CDR1 ENHRY, CDR2 SYGVKD. The CDR3 has 13 amino acids. The V gene lost 2 bases and the J gene lost 5 bases, with 9 bases spanning the gap.